This T cell receptor (beta chain) is drawn from a study of blood T cell repertoires in COVID-19 (dated by TCRdb to 2018 to 2020). Context from the whole study: Samples from collaborators originated in the United States, Italy and Spain and spanned both the acute and convalescent phases of COVID-19. Where available, HLA class I and class II types were obtained from metadata supplied by the sample provider rather than from assay-based typing. Samples were obtained from the ongoing ImmuneRACE study (first 160 participants) and from some 1,200 subjects provided by 6 global collaborators. The dataset comprised deeply sampled blood TCRbeta repertoires from subjects exposed to, actively infected with, or recovered from COVID-19. Nearly every sample came with metadata listing a de-identified subject ID, COVID-19 status, age in years and sex. The prospective study material was composed of cDNA or gDNA derived from T cells, B-cell-depleted T cells, or PBMCs. A freely available public database, intended as a resource for researchers studying the immune response to SARS-CoV-2, is where the repertoires were released. What the study reported, not specific to this receptor: The amount of clinical and demographic metadata varied by source and participant and was provided uncurated.

Participants in the prospective study were aged roughly 18 to 89 years, lived in more than 20 United States geographic areas, and enrolled through a virtual design. In the prospective study, participants were assigned to cohorts based on the clinical history participants reported in a screening survey and a study questionnaire. For ImmuneRACE Cohort 3, a participant was defined as recovered based on two consecutive negative NP/OP PCR tests, clearance by a healthcare professional, or resolution of symptoms. In the prospective study, mobile phlebotomists collected whole blood, serum and a nasopharyngeal or oropharyngeal swab from each participant. Additional blood draws and questionnaires over an approximately 2-month period could optionally be provided by prospective study participants. Before DNA extraction, prospective study blood samples were shipped either frozen or at room temperature. For this clone: The clone's antigen remains unknown. The germline gene is not matched at one end of the junction; a read error may be the cause.

TCRbeta CDR3 regions were amplified from genomic DNA by means of the immunoSEQ Assay, a bias-controlled multiplex PCR. As for how the authors treated the data: The number of nucleated cells in each sample was estimated by amplification of reference gene primers within the assay. Sequence reads were collapsed and filtered to measure the absolute abundance of every unique TCRbeta CDR3 rearrangement. For each sample, productive Simpson clonality was calculated as the square root of Simpson's diversity index over productive rearrangements. TCRdb re-hosts the immuneACCESS table, in-frame sequences only. Its copies lack some clones; in the studies checked, an unresolved V gene accounts for under half of them, and the cause for the rest is not known. V, J and clone size derive from that table, while D and trimming were established from the DNA sequence. The sample includes a few hundred thousand clones, with about 86% observed a single time. The ten biggest clones cover around 3.6% of the sample.

The source is a man aged 45-65 years who had recovered from COVID-19. The material sequenced was PBMCs or T cells enriched from blood (not recorded which).

Here the CDR3 is given as CASRFALRSSYEQYF. Here is the DNA: TGTGCCAGCCGTTTTGCTTTGCGGTCCTCCTACGAGCAGTACTTC. The rearranged segments are TRBV27 and TRBJ2-7, with no confident D gene call. The germline V gene (reference sequence) provides CDR1 MNHEY and CDR2 SMNVEV. Including the terminal cysteine and phenylalanine, the CDR3 comprises 15 residues. Only the CDR3 region is kept as DNA, spanning 45 bases read in frame from base 1.